This TCR beta chain was sequenced for a study of human thymus T cells. Germline V gene sequence: CDR1 SGHTA, CDR2 FQGNSA. V was shortened by 5 bases and J by 2 bases, with 14 bases between the two germline ends. The CDR3 consists of 15 residues. As to this clone: No antigen is known for it.

Sequencing used immunoSEQ multiplex PCR; TCRdb keeps in-frame clones, though not all of them. The table lists some 130,000 clones, about 93% of them singletons. Obtained as resections during corrective heart surgery, the thymus tissue was then studied. Serving as donors were healthy Finnish infants, each of whom was having open corrective surgery for congenital heart defects. The study, taken as a whole, reports: It looked as if thymic and blood repertoires used V and J genes in a biased way. There were highly overlapping thymic repertoires among unrelated individuals, as related research reported.

The clonotype originates from a boy in the first two years of life with a congenital heart defect but otherwise immunologically healthy. The sequenced sample was thymus tissue. The chain employs TRBV7-2 and TRBJ2-3; D remains ambiguous. The CDR3 region is CASSQRFIFTDTQYF. CDR3 DNA: TGTGCCAGCAGCCAGCGATTCATTTTCACAGATACGCAGTATTTT.